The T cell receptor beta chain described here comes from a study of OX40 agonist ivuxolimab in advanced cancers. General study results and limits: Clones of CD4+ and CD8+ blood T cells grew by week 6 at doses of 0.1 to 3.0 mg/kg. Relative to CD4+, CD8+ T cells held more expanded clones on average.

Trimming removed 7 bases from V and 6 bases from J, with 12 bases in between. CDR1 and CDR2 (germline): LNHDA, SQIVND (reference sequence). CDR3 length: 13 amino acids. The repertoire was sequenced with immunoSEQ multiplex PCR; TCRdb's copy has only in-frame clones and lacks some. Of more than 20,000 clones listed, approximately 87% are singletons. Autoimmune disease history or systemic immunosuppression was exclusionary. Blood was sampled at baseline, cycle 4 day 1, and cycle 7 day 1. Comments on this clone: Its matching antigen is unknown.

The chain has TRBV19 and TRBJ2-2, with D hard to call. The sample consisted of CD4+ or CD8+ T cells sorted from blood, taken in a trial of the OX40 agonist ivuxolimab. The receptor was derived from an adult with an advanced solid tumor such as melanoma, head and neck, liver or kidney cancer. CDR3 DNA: TGTGCCAGTATGACCGGATCTCCCGGGGAGCTGTTTTTT. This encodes CASMTGSPGELFF.